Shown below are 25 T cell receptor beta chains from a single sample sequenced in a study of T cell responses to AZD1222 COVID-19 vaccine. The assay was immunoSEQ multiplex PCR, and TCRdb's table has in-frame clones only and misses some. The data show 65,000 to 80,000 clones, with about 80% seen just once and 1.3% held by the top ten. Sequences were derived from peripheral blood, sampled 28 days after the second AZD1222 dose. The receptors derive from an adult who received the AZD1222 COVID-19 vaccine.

Here the CDR3 reads CASSLGPPTDTQYF. CDR3 coding DNA: TGTGCCAGCAGCTTAGGACCCCCCACAGATACGCAGTATTTT. The chain has TRBV7-3 and TRBJ2-3, with unresolved D. The germline V gene has CDR1 SGHTA and CDR2 FQGTGA. CDR3 length: 14 amino acids. V lost 2 bases and J 2 bases, leaving 8 bases between the germline ends.

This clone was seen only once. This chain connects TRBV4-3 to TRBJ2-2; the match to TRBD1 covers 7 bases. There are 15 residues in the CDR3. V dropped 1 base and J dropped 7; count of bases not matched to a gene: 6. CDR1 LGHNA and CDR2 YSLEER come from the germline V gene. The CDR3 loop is CASSQADRHGGELFF. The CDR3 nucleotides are TGCGCCAGCAGCCAAGCGGACAGGCACGGCGGGGAGCTGTTTTTT.

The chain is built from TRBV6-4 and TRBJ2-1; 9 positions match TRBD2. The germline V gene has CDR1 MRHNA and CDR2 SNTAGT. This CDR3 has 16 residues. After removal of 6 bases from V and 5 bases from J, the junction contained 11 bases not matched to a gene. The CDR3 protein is CASSLSGTSTNNEQFF. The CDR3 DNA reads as TGTGCCAGCAGCCTTTCCGGGACTAGCACCAACAATGAGCAGTTCTTC.

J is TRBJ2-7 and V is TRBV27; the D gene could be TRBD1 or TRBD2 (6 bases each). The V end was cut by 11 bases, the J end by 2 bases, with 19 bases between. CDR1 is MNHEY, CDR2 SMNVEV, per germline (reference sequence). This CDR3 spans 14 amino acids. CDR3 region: CAVTGSSGAYEQYF. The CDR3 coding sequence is TGTGCCGTAACAGGGTCCTCGGGGGCCTACGAGCAGTACTTC.

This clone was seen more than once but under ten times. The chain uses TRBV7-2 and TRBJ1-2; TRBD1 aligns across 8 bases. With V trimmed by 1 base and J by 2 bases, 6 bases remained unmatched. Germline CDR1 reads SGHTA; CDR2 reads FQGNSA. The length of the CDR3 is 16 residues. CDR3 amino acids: CASSLGQGLRNYGYTF. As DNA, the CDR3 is TGTGCCAGCAGCTTAGGACAGGGGTTAAGGAACTATGGCTACACCTTC.

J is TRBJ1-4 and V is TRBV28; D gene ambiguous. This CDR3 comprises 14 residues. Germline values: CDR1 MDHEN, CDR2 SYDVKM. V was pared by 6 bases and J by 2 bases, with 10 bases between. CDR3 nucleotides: TGTGCCAGCAGCAAGACTGGCACTAATGAAAAACTGTTTTTT. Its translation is CASSKTGTNEKLFF.

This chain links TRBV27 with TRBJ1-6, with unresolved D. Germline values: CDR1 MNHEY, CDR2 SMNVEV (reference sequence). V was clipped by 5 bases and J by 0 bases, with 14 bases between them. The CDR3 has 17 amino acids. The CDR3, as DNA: TGTGCCAGCAGTCTACCTCCGGGTAGCTCCTATAATTCACCCCTCCACTTT. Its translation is CASSLPPGSSYNSPLHF.

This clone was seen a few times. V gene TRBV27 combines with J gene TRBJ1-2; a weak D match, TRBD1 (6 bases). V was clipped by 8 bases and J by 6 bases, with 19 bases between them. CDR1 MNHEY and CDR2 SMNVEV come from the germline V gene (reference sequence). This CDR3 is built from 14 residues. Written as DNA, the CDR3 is TGTGCCAGCCGGTACGGGGTAAGGACAGATGGCTACACCTTC. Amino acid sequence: CASRYGVRTDGYTF.

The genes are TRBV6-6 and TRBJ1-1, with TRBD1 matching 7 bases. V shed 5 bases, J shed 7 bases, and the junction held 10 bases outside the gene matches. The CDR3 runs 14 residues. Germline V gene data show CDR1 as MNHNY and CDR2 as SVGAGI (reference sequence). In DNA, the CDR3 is TGTGCCAGCAGTAACGGCGGGACAGTGGATGAAGCTTTCTTT. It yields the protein CASSNGGTVDEAFF.

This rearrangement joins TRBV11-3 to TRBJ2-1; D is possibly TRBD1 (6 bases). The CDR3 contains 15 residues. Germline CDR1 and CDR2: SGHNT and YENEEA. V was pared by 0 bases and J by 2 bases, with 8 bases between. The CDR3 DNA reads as TGTGCCAGCAGCTTAGAGCAGGGGACCTACAATGAGCAGTTCTTC. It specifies CASSLEQGTYNEQFF.

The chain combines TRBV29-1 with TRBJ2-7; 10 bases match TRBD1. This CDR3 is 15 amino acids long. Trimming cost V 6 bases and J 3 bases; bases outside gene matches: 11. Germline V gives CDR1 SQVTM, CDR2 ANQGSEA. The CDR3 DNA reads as TGCAGCGTCAGGAAAGGGACAGGGGAAAACTACGAGCAGTACTTC. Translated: CSVRKGTGENYEQYF.

CDR3 coding DNA: TGTGCCATCCGTGCGCCGGGGTCCAACCTTGGGGGGGGCTACACCTTC. It codes for CAIRAPGSNLGGGYTF. The J gene is TRBJ1-2, the V gene TRBV10-3; weak D call: TRBD1 (5 bases). The CDR3 length is 16 residues. V was trimmed by 8 bases and J by 8 bases, leaving 27 bases between them. Germline V gene sequence: CDR1 ENHRY, CDR2 SYGVKD.

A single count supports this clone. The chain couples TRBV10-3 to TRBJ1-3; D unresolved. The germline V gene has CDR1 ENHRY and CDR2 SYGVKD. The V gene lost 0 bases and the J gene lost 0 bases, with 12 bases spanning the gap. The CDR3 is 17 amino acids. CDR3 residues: CAISESTRGYSGNTIYF. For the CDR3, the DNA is TGTGCCATCAGTGAGTCGACTCGTGGTTACTCTGGAAACACCATATATTTT.

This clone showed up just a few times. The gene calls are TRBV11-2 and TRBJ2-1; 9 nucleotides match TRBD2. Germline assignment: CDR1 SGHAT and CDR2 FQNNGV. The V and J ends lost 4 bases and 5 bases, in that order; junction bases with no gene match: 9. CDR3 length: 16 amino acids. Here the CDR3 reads CASSSSGTIPNNEQFF. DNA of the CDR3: TGTGCCAGCAGCTCTAGCGGGACGATTCCAAACAATGAGCAGTTCTTC. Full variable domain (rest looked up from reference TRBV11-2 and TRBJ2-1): EAGVAQSPRYKIIEKRQSVAFWCNPISGHATLYWYQQILGQGPKLLIQFQNNGVVDDSQLPKDRFSAERLKGVDSTLKIQPAKLEDSAVYLCASSSSGTIPNNEQFFGPGTRLTVL.

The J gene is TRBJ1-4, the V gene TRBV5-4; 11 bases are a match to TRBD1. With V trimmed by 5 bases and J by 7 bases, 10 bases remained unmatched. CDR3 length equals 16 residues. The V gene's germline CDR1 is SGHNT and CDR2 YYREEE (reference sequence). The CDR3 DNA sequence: TGTGCCAGCAGTCCGCCGGGACAGGGGGGAGGTGAAAAACTGTTTTTT. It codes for CASSPPGQGGGEKLFF. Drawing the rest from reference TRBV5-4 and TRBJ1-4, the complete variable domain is ETGVTQSPTHLIKTRGQQVTLRCSSQSGHNTVSWYQQALGQGPQFIFQYYREEENGRGNFPPRFSGLQFPNYSSELNVNALELDDSALYLCASSPPGQGGGEKLFFGSGTQLSVL.

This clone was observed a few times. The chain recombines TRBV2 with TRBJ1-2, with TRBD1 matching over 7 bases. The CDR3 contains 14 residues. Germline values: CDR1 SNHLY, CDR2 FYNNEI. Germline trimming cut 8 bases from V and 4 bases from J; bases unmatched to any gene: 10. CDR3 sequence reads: CASYPRTGSYGYTF. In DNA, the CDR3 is TGTGCCAGCTATCCACGGACAGGAAGCTATGGCTACACCTTC.

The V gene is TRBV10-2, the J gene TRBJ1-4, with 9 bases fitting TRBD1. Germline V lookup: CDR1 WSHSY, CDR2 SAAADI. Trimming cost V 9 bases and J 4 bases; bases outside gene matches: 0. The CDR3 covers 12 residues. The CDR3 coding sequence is TGCGCCAGGACAGGGGGTAATGAAAAACTGTTTTTT. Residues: CARTGGNEKLFF.

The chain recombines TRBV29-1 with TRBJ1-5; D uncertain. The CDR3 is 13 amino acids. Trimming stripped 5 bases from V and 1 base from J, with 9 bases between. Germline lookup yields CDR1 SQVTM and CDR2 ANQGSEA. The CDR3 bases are TGCAGCGTTCGCGAAGGGAGCAATCAGCCCCAGCATTTT. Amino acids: CSVREGSNQPQHF.

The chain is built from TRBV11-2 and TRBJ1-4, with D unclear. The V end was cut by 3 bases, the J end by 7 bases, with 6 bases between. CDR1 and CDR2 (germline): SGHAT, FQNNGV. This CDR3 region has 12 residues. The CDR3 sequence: CASSFEGEKLFF. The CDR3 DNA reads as TGTGCCAGCAGCTTTGAGGGTGAAAAACTGTTTTTT.

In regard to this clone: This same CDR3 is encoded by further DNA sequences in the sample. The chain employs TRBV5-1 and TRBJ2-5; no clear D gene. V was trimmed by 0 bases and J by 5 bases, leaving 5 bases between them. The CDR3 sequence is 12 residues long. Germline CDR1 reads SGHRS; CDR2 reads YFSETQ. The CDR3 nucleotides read TGCGCCAGCAGCTTGGGTTCGGAGACCCAGTACTTC. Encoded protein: CASSLGSETQYF.

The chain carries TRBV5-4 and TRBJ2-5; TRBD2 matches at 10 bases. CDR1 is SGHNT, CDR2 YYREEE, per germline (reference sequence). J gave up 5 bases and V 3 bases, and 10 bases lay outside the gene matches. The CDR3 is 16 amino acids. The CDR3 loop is CASSWTSGRVWETQYF. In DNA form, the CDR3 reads TGTGCCAGCAGCTGGACTAGCGGAAGGGTCTGGGAGACCCAGTACTTC.

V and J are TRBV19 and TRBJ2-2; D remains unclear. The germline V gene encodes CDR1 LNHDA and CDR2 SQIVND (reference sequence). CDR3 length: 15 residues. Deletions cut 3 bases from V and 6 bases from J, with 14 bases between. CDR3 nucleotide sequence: TGTGCCAGTAGTATTATAGTATTGACACCCGGGGAGCTGTTTTTT. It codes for CASSIIVLTPGELFF.

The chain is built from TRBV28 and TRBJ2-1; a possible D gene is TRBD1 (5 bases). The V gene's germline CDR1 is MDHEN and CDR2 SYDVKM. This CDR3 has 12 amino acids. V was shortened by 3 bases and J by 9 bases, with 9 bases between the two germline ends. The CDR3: CASSLGRGEQFF. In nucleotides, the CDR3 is TGTGCCAGCAGTTTGGGGCGTGGTGAGCAGTTCTTC.

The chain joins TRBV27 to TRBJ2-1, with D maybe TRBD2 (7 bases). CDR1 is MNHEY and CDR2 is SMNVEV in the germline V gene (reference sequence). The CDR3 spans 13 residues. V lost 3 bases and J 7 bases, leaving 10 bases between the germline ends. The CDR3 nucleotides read TGTGCCAGCAGTTTTCGGGGGGCGAATGAGCAGTTCTTC. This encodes CASSFRGANEQFF.

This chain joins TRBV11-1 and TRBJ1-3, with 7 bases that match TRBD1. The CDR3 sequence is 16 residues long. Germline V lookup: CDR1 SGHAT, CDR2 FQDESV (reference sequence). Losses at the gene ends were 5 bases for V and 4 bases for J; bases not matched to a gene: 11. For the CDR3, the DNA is TGTGCCAGCAGCCTTGAACCGGGACAGAACGGAAACACCATATATTTT. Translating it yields CASSLEPGQNGNTIYF.